This T cell receptor beta chain originates from a study of CD8 T cells in Susac syndrome. RNA in amounts of roughly 0.5 to 1 ug was reverse transcribed with random hexamers. From the immunoSEQ multiplex PCR reads, TCRdb called clonotypes with MiXCR, one entry per CDR3 protein. Of some 180,000 distinct CDR3 sequences listed, approximately 94% are singletons. V was cut by 4 bases and J by 4 bases, with 9 bases left in between. The germline V gene encodes CDR1 KGHDR and CDR2 SFDVKD. This CDR3 has 13 amino acids. Controls matched for age and sex were healthy donors. The chain has TRBV24-1 and TRBJ1-2; weak D call: TRBD1 (6 bases). The sequenced sample was CD4+ T cells from PBMCs. The sequence derives from a human donor in good health. CDR3: CATSDRTAYGYTF. CDR3 sequence (DNA): TGTGCCACCAGTGACAGGACAGCCTATGGCTACACCTTC.